Included here is one TCR beta chain sequence, with context. Its antigen is unknown. This record belongs to a study of beta chain features in type 1 diabetes. Study-level information: The number of sorted cells examined across all samples was around 110 million. General study points: All four CD4+ subsets of Type 1 diabetes patients contained TCRB CDR3s that were moderately but significantly shorter. HLA influence on TCRB rearrangement stayed unresolved here. Naive, central memory and Treg TCRB repertoires seemed to resemble each other more closely in patients than they did in healthy donors.

The germline gives CDR1 SGHTA, CDR2 FQGNSA. The CDR3 has 14 residues. Trimming stripped 0 bases from V and 4 bases from J, with 10 bases between. The entirety of the isolated RNA underwent reverse transcription, so expressed TCRB transcripts were sequenced. Repertoires were generated with immunoSEQ multiplex PCR, while TCRdb's copy carries only in-frame clones and drops some. The top ten clones hold over 1% of a sample with 200,000 to 250,000 clones, approximately 10% of them seen once. This clonotype was obtained from a young man in good health. The chain combines TRBV7-2 with TRBJ2-7, with D unclear. The sequencing sample was made of central memory CD4+ T cells from blood. CDR3 sequence reads: CASSLAVGVYEQYF. The CDR3 coding sequence is TGTGCCAGCAGCTTAGCGGTTGGGGTTTACGAGCAGTACTTC.